This TCR beta chain was sequenced in a study of shared clonotypes between healthy human individuals. The wider study: Donors were two women and a few men aged 18 to 49.

The repertoire was sequenced with immunoSEQ multiplex PCR; TCRdb's copy has only in-frame clones and lacks some. The data show a few million clones, around 90% seen once. CDR1 is LNHDA and CDR2 is SQIVND in the germline V gene (reference sequence). The CDR3 covers 13 residues. The TCR comes from a man aged 18 to 30 in good health. The specimen was naive CD4+ T cells sorted from blood. Subset given: CD45RA+ positively selected. The chain combines TRBV19 with TRBJ2-5; 8 positions match TRBD1. Matching the DNA end better, TRBJ2-7 makes the J call doubtful. DNA for the CDR3: TGTGCCAGCGCTTCAGACAGGGGCTACGAGCAGTACTTC. Translated: CASASDRGYEQYF.